The 21 T cell receptor beta chains below all came from one sample that was sequenced in a study of cytomegalovirus exposure and HLA in healthy donors. This PCR relied on a set of 60 Vbeta primers and 13 Jbeta primers. Here immunoSEQ multiplex PCR was the method, and the copy in TCRdb shows in-frame clones only, minus some. The profile shows about 140,000 clones, 75% to 80% of them singletons. The sequencing input was PBMCs. The origin of the receptors is a woman aged 45-60 years in good health and CMV-seronegative.

The rearrangement links TRBV19 to TRBJ1-1; TRBD1 matches at 10 bases. V shed 8 bases, J shed 0 bases, and the junction held 12 bases outside the gene matches. Germline CDR1 and CDR2: LNHDA and SQIVND (reference sequence). The CDR3 totals 17 residues. The CDR3 coding sequence is TGTGCCAGTGGACTGGACAGGGGGTCTGGTGTGAACACTGAAGCTTTCTTT. Amino acid sequence: CASGLDRGSGVNTEAFF.

The gene calls are TRBV2 and TRBJ2-3; 7 bases are a match to TRBD2. The J segment lost 3 bases and the V segment lost 2 bases, leaving 2 bases of the junction unmatched. The CDR3 totals 14 residues. CDR1 is SNHLY and CDR2 is FYNNEI in the germline V gene. The CDR3 sequence: CASSEWGGTDTQYF. For the CDR3, the DNA is TGTGCCAGCAGTGAATGGGGGGGGACAGATACGCAGTATTTT.

The chain couples TRBV4-3 to TRBJ2-1; D is unresolved. CDR1 is LGHNA and CDR2 is YSLEER in the germline V gene. This CDR3 is 12 amino acids long. V was trimmed by 0 bases and J by 8 bases, leaving 5 bases between them. The CDR3 loop is CASSQDLHEQFF. The DNA of the CDR3 is TGCGCCAGCAGCCAAGATCTCCATGAGCAGTTCTTC.

J is TRBJ1-5 and V is TRBV2; TRBD1 matches at 8 bases. There are 16 residues in the CDR3. Germline V gene lookup returns CDR1 SNHLY and CDR2 FYNNEI. V was pared by 9 bases and J by 3 bases, with 13 bases of the junction left unmatched. The CDR3 is CASTLAVTGANQPQHF. CDR3 sequence (DNA): TGTGCCAGTACGCTAGCTGTGACAGGGGCCAATCAGCCCCAGCATTTT.

The chain joins TRBV2 to TRBJ1-4; D gene ambiguous. Germline V CDR1 and CDR2: SNHLY, FYNNEI. CDR3 length: 14 residues. V was pared by 2 bases and J by 2 bases, with 6 bases between. This chain's CDR3 is CASSELRTNEKLFF. CDR3 DNA: TGTGCCAGCAGTGAACTCAGGACTAATGAAAAACTGTTTTTT.

The chain combines TRBV12-2 with TRBJ1-5; TRBD1 is taken as the D call from the table, unchecked against the DNA. TRBV12-2 represents a pseudogene. This CDR3 region has 18 residues. CDR3 bases: TGTGCAAGCCGTAGGGGGTACCGGACAGGGACCAGCAATCAGCCCCAGCATTTT. Residues: CASRRGYRTGTSNQPQHF.

The chain joins TRBV7-3 to TRBJ2-7; D uncertain. The CDR3 has 13 residues. From germline, CDR1 is SGHTA and CDR2 FQGTGA. Trimming left V 5 bases short and J 0 bases short, with 8 bases between. The CDR3 sequence is CASSLGLSYEQYF. In DNA, the CDR3 is TGTGCCAGCAGCCTGGGCCTCTCCTACGAGCAGTACTTC.

The chain is built from TRBV5-1 and TRBJ2-7; 8 nucleotides agree with TRBD1. The V segment lost 4 bases and the J segment 3 bases; nucleotides outside the gene matches: 9. This CDR3 has 15 residues. CDR1 and CDR2 from the germline V gene are SGHRS and YFSETQ. In DNA form, the CDR3 reads TGCGCCAGCAGCCGGCAGTTCGGACAGGGCTACGAGCAGTACTTC. Its protein product is CASSRQFGQGYEQYF.

The chain couples TRBV10-3 to TRBJ2-5, with 10 bases lining up with TRBD2. The CDR3 has 17 amino acids. Germline assignment: CDR1 ENHRY and CDR2 SYGVKD. V lost 0 bases to trimming and J lost 1 base; unmatched junction nucleotides: 5. CDR3 residues: CAISESLAGAIQETQYF. Written as DNA, the CDR3 is TGTGCCATCAGTGAGTCCCTAGCGGGGGCCATCCAAGAGACCCAGTACTTC.

This clone was observed a handful of times. V is TRBV19 and J is TRBJ1-1; the D gene is possibly TRBD1 (5 bases). The V and J ends lost 5 bases and 0 bases respectively, with 16 bases between them. The CDR3 is made up of 16 amino acids. Germline lookup yields CDR1 LNHDA and CDR2 SQIVND (reference sequence). The CDR3: CASSPDSLTVNTEAFF. As DNA, the CDR3 is TGTGCCAGTAGTCCCGATTCACTGACAGTGAACACTGAAGCTTTCTTT. Using reference TRBV19 and TRBJ1-1 for the parts outside the CDR3, the full variable domain is DGGITQSPKYLFRKEGQNVTLSCEQNLNHDAMYWYRQDPGQGLRLIYYSQIVNDFQKGDIAEGYSVSREKKESFPLTVTSAQKNPTAFYLCASSPDSLTVNTEAFFGQGTRLTVV.

J is TRBJ1-2 and V is TRBV18, with 8 bases aligning to TRBD1. The V gene's germline CDR1 is KGHSH and CDR2 LQKENI. V lost 4 bases and J lost 8; bases outside the gene matches: 15. This CDR3 spans 16 amino acids. The CDR3 sequence is CASSLGQGFVVEGYTF. In nucleotides, the CDR3 is TGTGCCAGCTCACTCGGACAGGGTTTCGTAGTGGAGGGCTACACCTTC.

The gene calls are TRBV19 and TRBJ2-3, with D maybe TRBD1 (5 bases). V was pared by 10 bases and J by 2 bases, with 19 bases between. Germline CDR1 is LNHDA and CDR2 is SQIVND (reference sequence). The CDR3 extends over 15 amino acids. The DNA of the CDR3 is TGTGCCACCCTTTCTTGGGGCGGAAACACAGATACGCAGTATTTT. This gives the protein CATLSWGGNTDTQYF.

This clone has only one observation. CDR3 DNA: TGTGCCAGCAGTTTATGGGCAGGGACCTACGAGCAGTACTTC. Its protein product is CASSLWAGTYEQYF. This sequence joins TRBV27 and TRBJ2-7, with TRBD1 as a possible D gene (5 bases). CDR3 length: 14 residues. The V end lost 1 base, the J end lost 2 bases, and 9 bases lay between the germline ends. Germline V gene lookup returns CDR1 MNHEY and CDR2 SMNVEV (reference sequence).

This clone was observed once. V and J are TRBV19 and TRBJ2-7; tentatively, D is TRBD1 (6 bases). This CDR3 is built from 12 residues. CDR1 and CDR2 from the germline V gene are LNHDA and SQIVND (reference sequence). Trimming stripped 10 bases from V and 0 bases from J, with 10 bases between. The CDR3 DNA follows: TGTGCCACACAGGGAGCCTCCTACGAGCAGTACTTC. It translates to CATQGASYEQYF.

The chain recombines TRBV5-1 with TRBJ2-1; TRBD1 matches at 9 bases. Trimming removed 0 bases from V and 6 bases from J; junction bases left unmatched: 4. The CDR3 covers 15 residues. Per the germline V gene, CDR1 is SGHRS and CDR2 is YFSETQ. The CDR3 reads CASSLGGTGFNEQFF. The CDR3 nucleotides are TGCGCCAGCAGCTTGGGGGGGACAGGGTTCAATGAGCAGTTCTTC. The whole variable domain, remainder taken from reference TRBV5-1 and TRBJ2-1, is KAGVTQTPRYLIKTRGQQVTLSCSPISGHRSVSWYQQTPGQGLQFLFEYFSETQRNKGNFPGRFSGRQFSNSRSEMNVSTLELGDSALYLCASSLGGTGFNEQFFGPGTRLTVL.

This rearrangement joins TRBV9 to TRBJ2-1; TRBD2 matches 11 bases. The trim removed 2 bases at V and 11 bases at J, leaving 9 bases unmatched. The CDR3 has 15 amino acids. Germline V gene data show CDR1 as SGDLS and CDR2 as YYNGEE. The CDR3 protein is CASSVTGTSGGKQFF. Here the CDR3 DNA reads TGTGCCAGCAGCGTTACCGGGACTAGCGGAGGAAAGCAGTTCTTC.

In this sample, this clone turned up once. V usage is TRBV5-4 and J usage is TRBJ2-3, with D tentatively TRBD2 (6 bases). The CDR3 contains 13 residues. Looked up from germline, CDR1 is SGHNT and CDR2 is YYREEE (reference sequence). Trimming removed 1 base from V and 6 bases from J, with 9 bases in between. This CDR3 reads CASSLFRGDTQYF. CDR3 DNA sequence: TGTGCCAGCAGCTTGTTTCGGGGGGATACGCAGTATTTT. The variable domain in full, completed from reference TRBV5-4 and TRBJ2-3, reads ETGVTQSPTHLIKTRGQQVTLRCSSQSGHNTVSWYQQALGQGPQFIFQYYREEENGRGNFPPRFSGLQFPNYSSELNVNALELDDSALYLCASSLFRGDTQYFGPGTRLTVL.

This chain joins TRBV5-6 and TRBJ2-5, with D hard to call. CDR1 is SGHDT and CDR2 is YYEEEE in the germline V gene. The CDR3 runs 13 residues. The V end was cut by 4 bases, the J end by 0 bases, with 7 bases between. CDR3 nucleotides: TGTGCCAGCAGCCGACTGTACCAAGAGACCCAGTACTTC. Translated, it gives CASSRLYQETQYF.

This chain uses TRBV5-1 with TRBJ1-4, with TRBD1 matching 10 bases. V shed 2 bases, J shed 7 bases, and the junction held 14 bases outside the gene matches. Germline values: CDR1 SGHRS, CDR2 YFSETQ. The CDR3 has 18 residues. Written as DNA, the CDR3 is TGCGCCAGCAGCTTAGGACTTTCGGGGACAGGGGTGCCTGAAAAACTGTTTTTT. Encoded protein: CASSLGLSGTGVPEKLFF.

About this clone: Different DNA sequences within this sample yield the same CDR3. Written as DNA, the CDR3 is TGCGCCAGCAGCTTAACAGGGGATAGTGGAAACACCATATATTTT. It is translated as CASSLTGDSGNTIYF. The chain is built from TRBV5-1 and TRBJ1-3; 7 nucleotides align to TRBD1. Germline V gives CDR1 SGHRS, CDR2 YFSETQ. V lost 2 bases, J lost 3 bases, and 5 bases stayed unmatched. This CDR3 contains 15 residues.

The chain combines TRBV6-6 with TRBJ2-6; D not resolved. Germline CDR1 is MNHNY and CDR2 is SVGAGI (reference sequence). Trimming removed 8 bases from V and 0 bases from J, with 8 bases in between. The CDR3 totals 14 residues. The CDR3 spells CASCENSGANVLTF. The CDR3 coding sequence is TGTGCCAGCTGCGAAAACTCTGGGGCCAACGTCCTGACTTTC.